This entry features one T cell receptor beta chain sequence. Its cognate antigen is unknown. This specimen belongs to a study of shared clonotypes between healthy human individuals. Study observations and caveats: Generation probability values for non-shared clonotypes were lower than those for clonotypes shared by all four donors.

V shed 4 bases and J 5 bases; nucleotides not matched to a gene: 7. The CDR3 consists of 16 residues. CDR1 SGHRS and CDR2 YFSETQ come from the germline V gene. Generated by immunoSEQ multiplex PCR, the TCRdb table keeps only in-frame clones and is missing some. The repertoire consists of approximately 2,000,000 clones, with roughly 92% occurring once and the leading ten covering approximately 0.39%. The sequenced sample was naive CD4+ T cells from PBMCs. Described subset: CD45RA+ positively selected. The rearrangement uses TRBV5-1 and TRBJ2-2, with 11 positions matching TRBD2. The TCR was taken from a man younger than 35 in good health. Some clones in this sample may be carry-over from other donors' samples. This chain's CDR3 is CASSLTSGSRTGELFF. CDR3 sequence (DNA): TGCGCCAGCAGCCTCACTAGCGGGAGTCGGACCGGGGAGCTGTTTTTT.